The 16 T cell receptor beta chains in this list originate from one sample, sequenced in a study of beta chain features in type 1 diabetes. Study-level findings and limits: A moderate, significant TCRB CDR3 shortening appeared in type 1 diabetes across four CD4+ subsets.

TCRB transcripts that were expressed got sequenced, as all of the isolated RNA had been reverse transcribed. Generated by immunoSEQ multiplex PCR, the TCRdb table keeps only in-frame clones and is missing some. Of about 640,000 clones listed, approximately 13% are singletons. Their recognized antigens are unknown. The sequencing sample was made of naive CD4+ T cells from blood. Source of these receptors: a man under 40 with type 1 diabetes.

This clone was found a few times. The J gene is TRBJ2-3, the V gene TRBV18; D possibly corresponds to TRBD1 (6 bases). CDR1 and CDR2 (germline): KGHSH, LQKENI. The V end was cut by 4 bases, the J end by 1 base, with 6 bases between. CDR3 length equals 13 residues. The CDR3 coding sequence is TGTGCCAGCTCACGGACAGGCACAGATACGCAGTATTTT. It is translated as CASSRTGTDTQYF.

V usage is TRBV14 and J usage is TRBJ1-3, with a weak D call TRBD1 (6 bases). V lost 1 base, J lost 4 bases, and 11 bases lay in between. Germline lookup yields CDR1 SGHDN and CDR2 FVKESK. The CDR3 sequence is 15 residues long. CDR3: CASSQGRTVGNTIYF. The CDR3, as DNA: TGTGCCAGCAGCCAAGGTCGGACAGTGGGAAACACCATATATTTT. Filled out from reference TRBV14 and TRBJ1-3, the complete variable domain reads EAGVTQFPSHSVIEKGQTVTLRCDPISGHDNLYWYRRVMGKEIKFLLHFVKESKQDESGMPNNRFLAERTGGTYSTLKVQPAELEDSGVYFCASSQGRTVGNTIYFGEGSWLTVV.

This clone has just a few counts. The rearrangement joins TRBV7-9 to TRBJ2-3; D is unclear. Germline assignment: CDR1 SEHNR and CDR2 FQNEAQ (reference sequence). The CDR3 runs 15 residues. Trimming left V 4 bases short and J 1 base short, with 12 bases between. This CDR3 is CASSYRPPGTDTQYF. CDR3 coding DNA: TGTGCCAGCAGCTATAGGCCTCCTGGCACAGATACGCAGTATTTT.

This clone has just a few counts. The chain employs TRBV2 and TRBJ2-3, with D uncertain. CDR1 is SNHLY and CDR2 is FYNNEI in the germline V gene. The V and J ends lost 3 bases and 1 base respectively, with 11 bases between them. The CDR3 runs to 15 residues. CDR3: CASSETSLRTDTQYF. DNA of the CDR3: TGTGCCAGCAGTGAGACTTCCCTCCGCACAGATACGCAGTATTTT.

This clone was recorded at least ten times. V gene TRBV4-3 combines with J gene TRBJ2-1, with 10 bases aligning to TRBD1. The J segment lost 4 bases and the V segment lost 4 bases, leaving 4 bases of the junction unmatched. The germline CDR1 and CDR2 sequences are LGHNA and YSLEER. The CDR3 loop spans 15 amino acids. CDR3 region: CASSPDRGLYNEQFF. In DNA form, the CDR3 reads TGCGCCAGCAGCCCTGACAGGGGGCTTTACAATGAGCAGTTCTTC.

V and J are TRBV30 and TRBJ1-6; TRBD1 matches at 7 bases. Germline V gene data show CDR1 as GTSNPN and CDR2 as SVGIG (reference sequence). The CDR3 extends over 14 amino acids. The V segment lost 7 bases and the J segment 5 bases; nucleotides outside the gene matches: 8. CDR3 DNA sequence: TGTGCCTCGAGGAGGGACAGTCATAATTCACCCCTCCACTTT. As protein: CASRRDSHNSPLHF. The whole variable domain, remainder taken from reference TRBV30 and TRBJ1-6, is SQTIHQWPATLVQPVGSPLSLECTVEGTSNPNLYWYRQAAGRGLQLLFYSVGIGQISSEVPQNLSASRPQDRQFILSSKKLLLSDSGFYLCASRRDSHNSPLHFGNGTRLTVT.

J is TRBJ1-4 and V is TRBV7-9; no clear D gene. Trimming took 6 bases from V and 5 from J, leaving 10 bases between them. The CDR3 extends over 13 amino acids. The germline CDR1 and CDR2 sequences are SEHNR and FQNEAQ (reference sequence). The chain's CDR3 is CASRRTENEKLFF. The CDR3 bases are TGTGCCAGCAGACGTACAGAAAATGAAAAACTGTTTTTT.

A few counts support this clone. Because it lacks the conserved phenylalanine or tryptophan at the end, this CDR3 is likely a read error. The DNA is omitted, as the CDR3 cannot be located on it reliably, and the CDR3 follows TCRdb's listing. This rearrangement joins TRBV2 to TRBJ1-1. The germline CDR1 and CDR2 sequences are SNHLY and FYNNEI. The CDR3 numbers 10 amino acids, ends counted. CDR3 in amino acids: CASSANRDFA.

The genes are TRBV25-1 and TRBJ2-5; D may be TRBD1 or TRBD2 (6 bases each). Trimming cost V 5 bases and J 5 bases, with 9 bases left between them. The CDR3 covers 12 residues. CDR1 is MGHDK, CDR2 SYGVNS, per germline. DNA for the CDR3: TGTGCCAGCAGTATAGGGGGGGAGACCCAGTACTTC. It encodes CASSIGGETQYF.

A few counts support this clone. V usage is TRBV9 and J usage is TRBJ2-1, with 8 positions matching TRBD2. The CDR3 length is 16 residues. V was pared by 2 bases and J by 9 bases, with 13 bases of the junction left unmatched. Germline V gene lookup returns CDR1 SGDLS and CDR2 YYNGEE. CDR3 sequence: CASSVVQGLGGGEQFF. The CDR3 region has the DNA TGTGCCAGCAGCGTTGTCCAGGGACTAGGAGGGGGTGAGCAGTTCTTC.

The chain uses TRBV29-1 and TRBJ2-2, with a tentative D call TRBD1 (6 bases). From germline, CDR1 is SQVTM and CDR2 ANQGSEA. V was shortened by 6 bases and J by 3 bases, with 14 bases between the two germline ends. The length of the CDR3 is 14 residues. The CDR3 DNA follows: TGCAGCGTAAAAATACAGGGTGACACCGGGGAGCTGTTTTTT. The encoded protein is CSVKIQGDTGELFF.

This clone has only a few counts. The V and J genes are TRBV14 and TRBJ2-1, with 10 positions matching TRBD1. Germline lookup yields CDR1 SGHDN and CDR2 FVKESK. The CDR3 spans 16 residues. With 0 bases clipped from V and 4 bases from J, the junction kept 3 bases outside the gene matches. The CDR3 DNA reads TGTGCCAGCAGCCAAGATAGGGACAGGGGTTACAATGAGCAGTTCTTC. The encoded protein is CASSQDRDRGYNEQFF.

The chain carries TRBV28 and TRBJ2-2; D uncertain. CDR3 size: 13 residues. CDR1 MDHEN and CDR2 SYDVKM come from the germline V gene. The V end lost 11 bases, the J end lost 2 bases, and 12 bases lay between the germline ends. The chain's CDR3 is CASITSNTGELFF. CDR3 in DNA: TGTGCCTCCATCACCAGTAACACCGGGGAGCTGTTTTTT. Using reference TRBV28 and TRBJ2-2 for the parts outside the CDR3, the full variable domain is DVKVTQSSRYLVKRTGEKVFLECVQDMDHENMFWYRQDPGLGLRLIYFSYDVKMKEKGDIPEGYSVSREKKERFSLILESASTNQTSMYLCASITSNTGELFFGEGSRLTVL.

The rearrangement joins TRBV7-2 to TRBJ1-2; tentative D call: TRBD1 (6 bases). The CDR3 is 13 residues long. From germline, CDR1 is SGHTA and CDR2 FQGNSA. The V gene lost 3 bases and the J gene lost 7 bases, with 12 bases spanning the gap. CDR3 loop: CASSFQGITGYTF. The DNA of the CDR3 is TGTGCCAGCAGCTTTCAGGGGATTACTGGCTACACCTTC.

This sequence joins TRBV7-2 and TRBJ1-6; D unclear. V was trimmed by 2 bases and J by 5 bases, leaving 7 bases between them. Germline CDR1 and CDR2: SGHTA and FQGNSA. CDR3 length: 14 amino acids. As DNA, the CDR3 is TGTGCCAGCAGCTTAAATGGAGATAATTCACCCCTCCACTTT. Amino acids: CASSLNGDNSPLHF.

The CDR3 DNA reads TGTGCCATCAGCGAACACCGAGCTCCGATCTATGGCTACACCTTC. Residues: CAISEHRAPIYGYTF. The V gene is TRBV10-3, the J gene TRBJ1-2; unclear D gene. This CDR3 has 15 amino acids. The germline V gene encodes CDR1 ENHRY and CDR2 SYGVKD. Trimming removed 6 bases from V and 4 bases from J, with 18 bases in between.